This entry concerns a single T cell receptor (beta chain). Its antigen remains unknown. The sample originates from a study of CD8+ T cells in alopecia areata. General study points: Scalp specimens additionally yield sequences from normal skin's resident alphabeta T cells.

Treatment reported: oral pan-JAK inhibitor, 5-10 mg twice daily. Once RNA had been extracted, it was reverse transcribed into cDNA to act as the sequencing template. Produced via immunoSEQ multiplex PCR; TCRdb's table is partial and in-frame only. Of 160,000 or so clones listed, approximately 65% are singletons. The CDR3 is 13 residues long. V lost 2 bases, J lost 4 bases, and 12 bases lay in between. CDR1 is GTSNPN and CDR2 is SVGIG in the germline V gene (reference sequence). The sample in question was CD4+ T cells sorted from blood, obtained at week 4, from a patient treated with tofacitinib. This clonotype was obtained from a human donor with alopecia areata. V and J are TRBV30 and TRBJ2-7, with D maybe TRBD1 (6 bases). DNA for the CDR3: TGTGCCTGGAGTTTACAGGGTCGTTACGAGCAGTACTTC. This sequence encodes CAWSLQGRYEQYF.